This TCR beta chain was identified during a study of OX40 agonist ivuxolimab in advanced cancers. About the research overall: Therapy given before enrollment (anti-PD-1, anti-PD-L1 or anti-CTLA-4) was allowed, and roughly 41% had some.

As for this clone: Its matching antigen is unknown.

Points from the study as a whole: CD8+ T cells showed, on average, more clonal expansion than CD4+ cells.

Libraries were prepared by immunoSEQ multiplex PCR; TCRdb keeps only in-frame clonotypes and omits some of them. The profile shows about 35,000 clones, about 76% of them singletons. This CDR3 has 15 amino acids. Trimming took 4 bases from V and 1 from J, leaving 13 bases between them. Germline V gene sequence: CDR1 MNHEY, CDR2 SVGAGI. This TCR was sampled from an adult with an advanced solid tumor such as melanoma, head and neck, liver or kidney cancer. The chain employs TRBV6-5 and TRBJ1-1, with D uncertain. The sequencing used CD4+ or CD8+ T cells sorted from blood, collected in a trial of the OX40 agonist ivuxolimab. The CDR3 coding sequence is TGTGCCAGCAGTTCCCCCTCTTGGGGGAACACTGAAGCTTTCTTT. It translates to CASSSPSWGNTEAFF.